What follows describes a single T cell receptor (beta chain). TCRdb passed the 5' RACE reads through MiXCR, listing each CDR3 protein once. The sample yields 200,000 to 250,000 distinct CDR3 sequences, under 12% seen once. The data derive from a study of identical twins. The CDR3 runs 16 residues. Germline V gene data show CDR1 as MRHNA and CDR2 as SNTAGT. Trimming cost V 3 bases and J 0 bases, with 13 bases left between them. Source material: memory T cells sorted from blood. This TCR came from a man aged 45-60 years in good health. V and J are TRBV6-4 and TRBJ2-3; tentative D call: TRBD2 (6 bases). CDR3 nucleotide sequence: TGTGCCAGCAGTGAGAGGAGGACTACCAGCACAGATACGCAGTATTTT. Translating gives CASSERRTTSTDTQYF.